This entry lists 19 T cell receptor beta chains sequenced from one sample in a study of post-analysis software for immune sequencing data. Study observations and caveats: The five TRBV segments detected at higher frequency in patients than in controls included TRBV5-6, TRBV5-1 and TRBV20-1.

Unique-molecular-identifier-tagged TCR beta cDNA libraries were used. MiXCR, run by TCRdb on the PCR reads, gives a single entry per CDR3 protein. The sample records almost 700,000 distinct CDR3 sequences, approximately 60% being singletons. Their cognate antigens are unknown. The sequencing sample was made of blood. The receptors shown here come from a girl between 2 and 10 years old with multiple sclerosis.

The chain employs TRBV2 and TRBJ1-2; D may be TRBD1 (5 bases). Germline CDR1 and CDR2: SNHLY and FYNNEI. V was clipped by 8 bases and J by 4 bases, with 17 bases between them. The CDR3 has 14 residues. In DNA, the CDR3 is TGTGCCAGCGCAAAGGGGATCGGGAGCTATGGCTACACCTTC. Amino acids: CASAKGIGSYGYTF.

V and J are TRBV11-2 and TRBJ2-7; no clear D. V shed 9 bases and J shed 0 bases, with 15 bases lying between them. The germline CDR1 and CDR2 sequences are SGHAT and FQNNGV. The length of the CDR3 is 14 residues. CDR3 in DNA: TGTGCCAGTAGCCCGATGGCTTCCTCCTACGAGCAGTACTTC. It specifies CASSPMASSYEQYF.

The chain carries TRBV9 and TRBJ2-1; D may be TRBD2 (6 bases). The CDR3 spans 16 residues. Germline V gene lookup returns CDR1 SGDLS and CDR2 YYNGEE. V dropped 3 bases and J dropped 0 bases, with 13 bases sitting between them. The CDR3 nucleotides read TGTGCCAGCAGCGCAAAATCCGGGAGCTCCTACAATGAGCAGTTCTTC. This sequence encodes CASSAKSGSSYNEQFF.

The genes are TRBV29-1 and TRBJ2-1; possibly TRBD2 for D (5 bases). This CDR3 region has 16 residues. The germline CDR1 and CDR2 sequences are SQVTM and ANQGSEA. Trimming removed 0 bases from V and 0 bases from J, with 12 bases in between. The DNA of the CDR3 is TGCAGCGTTGAAGATCTTGAGGGCAGCTCCTACAATGAGCAGTTCTTC. Translating it yields CSVEDLEGSSYNEQFF.

The chain employs TRBV12-3 or TRBV12-4 and TRBJ2-7; tentatively, D is TRBD1 or TRBD2 (5 bases each). This CDR3 is built from 14 residues. V was clipped by 3 bases and J by 3 bases, with 12 bases between them. The CDR3 DNA follows: TGTGCCAGCAGTTTGGGGGAGAGGGTCTACGAGCAGTACTTC. This codes for CASSLGERVYEQYF.

The genes are TRBV5-1 and TRBJ2-7, with TRBD1 matching over 12 bases. Looked up from germline, CDR1 is SGHRS and CDR2 is YFSETQ. With 6 bases clipped from V and 6 bases from J, the junction kept 13 bases outside the gene matches. The CDR3 length is 16 residues. The CDR3 here is CASNPSAGDRGREQYF. The DNA of the CDR3 is TGCGCCAGCAATCCGAGCGCTGGGGACAGGGGGCGCGAGCAGTACTTC.

This clonotype was detected only a few times. The chain is built from TRBV5-1 and TRBJ2-4; D possibly corresponds to TRBD1 (5 bases). Germline V gene data show CDR1 as SGHRS and CDR2 as YFSETQ. The CDR3 extends over 13 amino acids. The V gene lost 5 bases and the J gene lost 6 bases, with 12 bases spanning the gap. CDR3 amino acids: CASRDATGNIQYF. CDR3 sequence (DNA): TGCGCCAGCAGGGACGCAACAGGAAACATTCAGTACTTC.

The CDR3 nucleotides read TGTGCCAGCAGTTACCAGGGGGCGGGGGAGACCCAGTACTTC. It is translated as CASSYQGAGETQYF. V is TRBV6-2 or TRBV6-3 and J is TRBJ2-5; 8 bases align to TRBD1. V lost 2 bases, J lost 5 bases, and 4 bases stayed unmatched. Germline V gene lookup returns CDR1 MNHEY and CDR2 SVGEGT. The CDR3 has 14 residues.

The chain uses TRBV29-1 and TRBJ2-7; 8 bases fit TRBD1. Gene TRBJ2-4 matches the end of the DNA better, so the J call may be wrong. This CDR3 spans 17 amino acids. From germline, CDR1 is SQVTM and CDR2 ANQGSEA. CDR3 amino acids: CSVDGVSSGGFKNIQYF. The CDR3 nucleotides read TGCAGCGTTGATGGTGTAAGTTCAGGGGGCTTCAAAAACATTCAGTACTTC.

The chain links TRBV4-2 to TRBJ2-7; TRBD2 is a possible D gene (6 bases). V dropped 0 bases and J dropped 1 base, with 16 bases sitting between them. Germline V CDR1 and CDR2: LGHNA, YNFKEQ. CDR3 length: 17 residues. For the CDR3, the DNA is TGTGCCAGCAGCCAAGAAGGAGGGGCTAGCGCTTCCTACGAGCAGTACTTC. It yields the protein CASSQEGGASASYEQYF.

This clonotype was detected only once. The rearrangement links TRBV6-5 to TRBJ1-2; TRBD1 is a possible D gene (6 bases). The CDR3 is 14 amino acids. Germline V lookup: CDR1 MNHEY, CDR2 SVGAGI. The V and J ends lost 7 bases and 4 bases respectively, with 16 bases between them. CDR3 DNA: TGTGCCAGCACAACAGTTGAAGGGGGCTATGGCTACACCTTC. This sequence encodes CASTTVEGGYGYTF.

V is TRBV2 and J is TRBJ1-5; the D is unclear. Trimming stripped 2 bases from V and 3 bases from J, with 11 bases between. Per the germline V gene, CDR1 is SNHLY and CDR2 is FYNNEI. The CDR3 has 15 amino acids. The CDR3 DNA follows: TGTGCCAGCAGTGAAATAACAGAGCCCAATCAGCCCCAGCATTTT. It encodes CASSEITEPNQPQHF.

The chain joins TRBV30 to TRBJ2-3, with D hard to call. From germline, CDR1 is GTSNPN and CDR2 SVGIG (reference sequence). The CDR3 runs to 13 residues. V was cut by 3 bases and J by 5 bases, with 12 bases left in between. The CDR3, as DNA: TGTGCCTGGAGCGTGAGCTCAGGAGATACGCAGTATTTT. It yields the protein CAWSVSSGDTQYF. Full variable domain (remainder filled in from reference TRBV30 and TRBJ2-3): SQTIHQWPATLVQPVGSPLSLECTVEGTSNPNLYWYRQAAGRGLQLLFYSVGIGQISSEVPQNLSASRPQDRQFILSSKKLLLSDSGFYLCAWSVSSGDTQYFGPGTRLTVL.

The V gene is TRBV4-3, the J gene TRBJ2-1; 7 bases fit TRBD2. J was trimmed by 7 bases and V by 0 bases; bases with no gene match: 6. The CDR3 spans 15 residues. Germline V gene lookup returns CDR1 LGHNA and CDR2 YSLEER. The CDR3 DNA reads as TGCGCCAGCAGCCAAGATAGTCGGGGAGGGAATGAGCAGTTCTTC. Protein product: CASSQDSRGGNEQFF.

CDR3 sequence reads: CSASRKTGTAGTQYF. CDR3 DNA: TGCAGTGCTAGTCGCAAGACCGGGACGGCTGGAACCCAGTACTTC. V usage is TRBV20-1 and J usage is TRBJ2-4; D possibly uses TRBD1 or TRBD2 (5 bases each). The germline CDR1 and CDR2 sequences are DFQATT and SNEGSKA (reference sequence). Trimming pared 3 bases from V and 13 bases from J, leaving 25 bases between. This CDR3 has 15 residues.

V usage is TRBV4-1 and J usage is TRBJ1-1; D is perhaps TRBD1 (6 bases). This CDR3 has 17 residues. The V end lost 3 bases, the J end lost 7 bases, and 24 bases lay between the germline ends. Germline CDR1 MGHRA, CDR2 YSYEKL. CDR3 sequence reads: CASSHLAGGPGSREAFF. CDR3 bases: TGCGCCAGCAGCCACCTTGCGGGGGGGCCGGGATCCCGTGAAGCTTTCTTT.

About this clonotype: A junction end diverges from the germline sequence, so it may reflect a read error. The chain joins TRBV7-2 to TRBJ1-6, with 7 bases identical to TRBD1. The CDR3 consists of 15 residues. In germline, CDR1 is SGHTA, CDR2 FQGNSA. The CDR3 sequence is CVSSLPTGNNSPLHF. The CDR3 DNA reads TGTGTCAGCAGCTTGCCGACAGGGAATAATTCACCCCTCCACTTT.

This clonotype turned up a few times. This sequence joins TRBV20-1 and TRBJ1-1; no definite D call. The germline CDR1 and CDR2 sequences are DFQATT and SNEGSKA (reference sequence). The CDR3 consists of 14 residues. Trimming left V 3 bases short and J 1 base short, with 12 bases between. This chain's CDR3 is CSASTGFWNTEAFF. The CDR3 region has the DNA TGCAGTGCTAGTACGGGGTTTTGGAACACTGAAGCTTTCTTT.

V gene TRBV6-6 combines with J gene TRBJ2-1; 10 nucleotides agree with TRBD2. This CDR3 is built from 17 residues. Germline trimming cut 6 bases from V and 10 bases from J; bases unmatched to any gene: 18. CDR1 is MNHNY and CDR2 is SVGAGI in the germline V gene (reference sequence). CDR3 amino acids: CASSSYALSGGAREQFF. For the CDR3, the DNA is TGTGCCAGCAGCTCCTACGCTCTCAGCGGGGGGGCGAGGGAGCAGTTCTTC.